This T cell receptor (beta chain) was identified during a study of T cell changes during pregnancy in multiple sclerosis. TCRdb's copy holds only in-frame clones and misses some; the assay was immunoSEQ multiplex PCR. The repertoire holds tens of thousands of clones, with 92% as singletons. The CDR3 length is 15 residues. The V gene's germline CDR1 is MNHEY and CDR2 SVGAGI. Trimming removed 6 bases from V and 4 bases from J, with 19 bases in between. This sequence joins TRBV6-5 and TRBJ2-7, with D tentatively TRBD1 (7 bases). This clonotype was obtained from a female donor in good health, enrolled as a control in a pregnancy study. The sample consisted of peripheral blood, taken in the second trimester of pregnancy. CDR3 bases: TGTGCCAGCAGGCCCCACGACAGGGAGGTATACGAGCAGTACTTC. This codes for CASRPHDREVYEQYF.